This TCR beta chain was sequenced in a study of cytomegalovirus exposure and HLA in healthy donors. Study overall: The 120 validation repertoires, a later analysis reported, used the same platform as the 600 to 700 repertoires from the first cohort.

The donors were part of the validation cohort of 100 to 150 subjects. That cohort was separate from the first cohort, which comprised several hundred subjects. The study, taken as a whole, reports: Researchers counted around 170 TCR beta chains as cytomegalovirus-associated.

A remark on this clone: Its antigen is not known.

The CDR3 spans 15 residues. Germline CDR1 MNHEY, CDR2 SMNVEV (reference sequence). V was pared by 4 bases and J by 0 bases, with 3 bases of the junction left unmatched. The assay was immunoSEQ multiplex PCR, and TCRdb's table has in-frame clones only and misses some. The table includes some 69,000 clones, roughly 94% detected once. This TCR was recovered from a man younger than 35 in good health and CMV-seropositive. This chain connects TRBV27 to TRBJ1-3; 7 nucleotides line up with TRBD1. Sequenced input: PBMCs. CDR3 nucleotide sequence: TGTGCCAGCAGTTCGGCAGGGGGCTCTGGAAACACCATATATTTT. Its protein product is CASSSAGGSGNTIYF.